These 8 T cell receptor beta chains share one sample of origin, sequenced in a study of T-cell reconstitution after alpha-beta-depleted transplantation in children. Unique molecular identifiers tagged the TCRbeta library. TCRdb called the PCR reads again in MiXCR, with one record for every CDR3 protein. There are approximately 230,000 distinct CDR3 sequences in the sample; about 23% occur only once, and about 2.5% lies in the top ten. The sequences come from PBMCs, collected before TCRalphabeta/CD19-depleted stem cell transplant. The receptors shown here come from a girl aged 2-9 years with Fanconi anemia, due to receive a stem cell transplant.

The CDR3 sequence is CSVEGENYGYTF. The CDR3 DNA is TGCAGCGTTGAAGGGGAGAACTATGGCTACACCTTC. The chain links TRBV29-1 to TRBJ1-2; D gene unclear. V was pared by 1 base and J by 2 bases, with 5 bases between. Germline CDR1 and CDR2: SQVTM and ANQGSEA. The CDR3 has 12 amino acids.

The chain recombines TRBV20-1 with TRBJ1-5, with a possible D match to TRBD1 (6 bases). Germline V gene data show CDR1 as DFQATT and CDR2 as SNEGSKA (reference sequence). The CDR3 contains 15 residues. V lost 6 bases, J lost 4 bases, and 19 bases lay in between. CDR3 DNA sequence: TGCAGTGCCCACCGGGGGGCCCTATTAAATCAGCCCCAGCATTTT. This codes for CSAHRGALLNQPQHF.

This chain uses TRBV24-1 with TRBJ2-1, with TRBD2 identical over 11 bases. Looked up from germline, CDR1 is KGHDR and CDR2 is SFDVKD. Germline trimming cut 4 bases from V and 5 bases from J; bases unmatched to any gene: 6. This CDR3 region has 16 residues. The CDR3 loop reads CATSDPTSGGHNEQFF. Here the CDR3 DNA reads TGTGCCACCAGTGACCCCACTAGCGGGGGTCACAATGAGCAGTTCTTC.

The rearrangement uses TRBV4-2 and TRBJ2-3; 13 bases are shared with TRBD2. V trimming: 4 bases; J trimming: 6 bases; junction bases outside the gene matches: 7. The CDR3 consists of 16 residues. The germline V gene encodes CDR1 LGHNA and CDR2 YNFKEQ. The CDR3 loop reads CASSPRGLAGLDTQYF. DNA for the CDR3: TGTGCCAGCAGCCCCCGGGGACTAGCGGGGTTGGATACGCAGTATTTT.

J is TRBJ2-3 and V is TRBV5-5; TRBD2 might be the D (5 bases). Trimming took 4 bases from V and 2 from J, leaving 17 bases between them. The V gene's germline CDR1 is SGHKS and CDR2 YYEKEE (reference sequence). The CDR3 covers 16 residues. CDR3 in amino acids: CASSPITSWVTDTQYF. CDR3 DNA: TGTGCCAGCAGCCCTATAACTAGTTGGGTCACAGATACGCAGTATTTT.

The chain combines TRBV28 with TRBJ2-7, with 7 positions matching TRBD2. The junction had 9 bases not matched to a gene; V was cut back by 3 bases and J by 4 bases. The CDR3 covers 15 residues. Germline loops: CDR1 MDHEN, CDR2 SYDVKM. The CDR3 sequence is CASSFRAGEFYEQYF. The CDR3 DNA is TGTGCCAGCAGTTTTCGGGCGGGAGAGTTTTACGAGCAGTACTTC.

V and J are TRBV4-1 and TRBJ2-1; TRBD2 aligns across 8 bases. The junction had 4 bases not matched to a gene; V was cut back by 1 base and J by 5 bases. CDR1 and CDR2 from the germline V gene are MGHRA and YSYEKL. There are 15 residues in the CDR3. CDR3: CASSQVSGKDNEQFF. CDR3 DNA: TGCGCCAGCAGCCAAGTTAGCGGGAAAGACAATGAGCAGTTCTTC.

This clonotype was recorded at least ten times. This chain links TRBV7-9 with TRBJ2-3; possibly TRBD1 for D (6 bases). The CDR3 totals 12 residues. V gave up 4 bases and J gave up 4 bases, with 6 bases separating them. Germline values: CDR1 SEHNR, CDR2 FQNEAQ (reference sequence). CDR3 loop: CASSYRADTQYF. The CDR3 DNA reads TGTGCCAGCAGCTACAGGGCAGATACGCAGTATTTT.